This T cell receptor beta chain came from a study of relationships among human T cell subsets. Per the germline V gene, CDR1 is MNHNY and CDR2 is SVGAGI (reference sequence). V was cut by 4 bases and J by 7 bases, with 14 bases left in between. The CDR3 is made up of 14 amino acids. Semiquantitative ARM-PCR amplified T cell receptor alpha and beta CDR3 regions from mRNA. ARM-PCR used tagged nested gene-specific primers, then communal superprimers for exponential amplification. Before the second round, exonuclease removed the nested primers. TCRdb used MiXCR to reprocess the multiplex PCR reads, holding one entry per CDR3 protein. The sample has roughly 4,900 distinct CDR3 sequences; nearly 80% are singletons. Subset-specific monoclonal antibody beads were used to isolate T cell subsets.

This receptor was taken from a middle-aged man in good health. Source material: total T cells sorted from blood. This rearrangement joins TRBV6-6 to TRBJ1-5; weak D call: TRBD1 (5 bases). The CDR3 spells CASSFSGHGQPQHF. The CDR3 DNA reads as TGTGCCAGCAGTTTCTCCGGACACGGGCAGCCCCAGCATTTT.